The clone carrying this TCR beta chain was recorded once. Its antigen is currently unknown. This specimen includes other DNA sequences encoding the same CDR3. These data originate in a study of shared clonotypes between healthy human individuals. The V gene end was trimmed by 3 bases and the J gene end by 1 base; junction bases not matched to a gene: 0. Germline V gene lookup returns CDR1 GTSNPN and CDR2 SVGIG (reference sequence). The CDR3 loop spans 13 amino acids. Data came from immunoSEQ multiplex PCR; TCRdb stores just in-frame clones and leaves some out. This sample has around 2.5 million clones, with 80% to 95% found just once. Overall study results and limits: Sampling included only blood; tissue repertoires likely differ. Relative to clonotypes present in all four donors, those not shared had lower generation probabilities.

Sequenced material: naive CD4+ T cells from PBMCs. Described subset: CD45RA+ positively selected. The source of this sequence is a man younger than 35 in good health. Some clones in this sample may be carry-over from other donors' samples. V and J are TRBV30 and TRBJ2-3; the match to TRBD2 covers 8 bases. CDR3 amino acids: CAWRLAGTDTQYF. In DNA form, the CDR3 reads TGTGCCTGGAGACTAGCGGGCACAGATACGCAGTATTTT.